This T cell receptor (beta chain) comes out of a study of CD8 T cells in ankylosing spondylitis. Regarding the study as a whole: For ankylosing spondylitis blood, a TCR beta motif of seven to nine highly homologous variants appeared characteristic. Existing reports had already noted some motif variants in reactive arthritis synovial fluid and blood.

Quantitative 5'-RACE with molecular barcodes was used to make the TCR beta libraries. TCRdb called the 5' RACE reads again in MiXCR, with one record for every CDR3 protein. The sample has a few hundred thousand distinct CDR3 sequences, under 25% seen once. This clonotype has a handful of counts. The antigen remains undetermined. CDR3 length equals 14 residues. The V gene lost 5 bases and the J gene lost 9 bases, with 20 bases spanning the gap. The V gene's germline CDR1 is DFQATT and CDR2 SNEGSKA (reference sequence). The receptor was isolated from a male donor with ankylosing spondylitis. The chain combines TRBV20-1 with TRBJ2-1, with D maybe TRBD1 (6 bases). The sequencing input was blood, either unsorted or a sorted T cell fraction (not recorded which). This chain's CDR3 is CSAEQVTVDSEQFF. The CDR3, as DNA: TGCAGTGCTGAACAGGTCACCGTGGACAGTGAGCAGTTCTTC.